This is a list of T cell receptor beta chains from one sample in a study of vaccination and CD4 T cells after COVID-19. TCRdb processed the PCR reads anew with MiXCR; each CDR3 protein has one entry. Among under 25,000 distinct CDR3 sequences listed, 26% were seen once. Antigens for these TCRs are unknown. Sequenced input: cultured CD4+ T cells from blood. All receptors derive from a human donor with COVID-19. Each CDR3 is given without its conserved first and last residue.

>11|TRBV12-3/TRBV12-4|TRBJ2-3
ASRSGGLDTQY
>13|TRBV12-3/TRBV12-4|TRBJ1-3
ASSFQGPPGNTIY
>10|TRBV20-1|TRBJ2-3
SAGGGTDTQY
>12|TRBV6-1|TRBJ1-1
ASSAIGGNTEAF
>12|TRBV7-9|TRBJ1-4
ASSLQGRNEKLF
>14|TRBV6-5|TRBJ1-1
ASSSPRGQGNTEAF
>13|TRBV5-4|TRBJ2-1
ASSPQRGAYNEQF
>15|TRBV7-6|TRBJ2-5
ASSTWTSGGYQETQY
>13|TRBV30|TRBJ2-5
AWSVLTSPLETQY
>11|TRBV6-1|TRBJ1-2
ASRTAGGYGYT
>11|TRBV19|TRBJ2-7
ASRTGTRGEQY
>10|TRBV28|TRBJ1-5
AATGGNQPQH
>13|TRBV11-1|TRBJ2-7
ASSLEGGASYEQY
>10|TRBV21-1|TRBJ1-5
ASSDGCQPQH
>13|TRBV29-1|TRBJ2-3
SVTTGTTGTDTQY
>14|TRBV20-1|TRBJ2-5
SASRVGGFSGETQY
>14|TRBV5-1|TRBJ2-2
ASSRLAGANTGELF
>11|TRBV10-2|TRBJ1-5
ASKGDGNQPQH
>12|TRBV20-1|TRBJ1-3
SARDSRGGNTIY
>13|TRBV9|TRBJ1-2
ASRRTNTGGYGYT
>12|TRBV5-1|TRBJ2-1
ASSGTGASIEQF
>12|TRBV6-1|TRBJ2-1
ASSRKGGQNEQF
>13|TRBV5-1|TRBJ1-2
ASSRGTAANYGYT
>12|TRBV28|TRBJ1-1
ASTTTGRVTEAF
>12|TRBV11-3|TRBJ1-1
ASSDRTGRTEAF
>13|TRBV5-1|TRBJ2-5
ASSSGTVISETQY
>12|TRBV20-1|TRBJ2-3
SVILGASTDTQY
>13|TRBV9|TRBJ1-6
ASSVTGDWNSPLH
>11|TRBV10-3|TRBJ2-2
AIERAQTGELF
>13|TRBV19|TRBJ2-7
ASSGPGLGSYEQY
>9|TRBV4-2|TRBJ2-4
ASSQAYIQY
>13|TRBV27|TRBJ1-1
ASSLTSRLNTEAF
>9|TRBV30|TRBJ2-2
AWSPSGELF
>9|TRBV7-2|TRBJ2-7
ASSAAYEQY
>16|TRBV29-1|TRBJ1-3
SVEAGGDRGSAGNTIY
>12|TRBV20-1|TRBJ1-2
SALRQGKVNGYT
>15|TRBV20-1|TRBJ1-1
SARDRYRGVGNTEAF
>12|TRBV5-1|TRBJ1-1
ASSLSGAYTEAF
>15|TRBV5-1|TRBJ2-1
ASSSGLAGGAKDEQF
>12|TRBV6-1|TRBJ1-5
ASSTYEGRQPQH
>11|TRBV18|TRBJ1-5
ASSPANNQPQH
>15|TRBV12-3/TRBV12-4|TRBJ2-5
ASSRTSGGVYRETQY
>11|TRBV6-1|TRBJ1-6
ASIDRGDSPLH
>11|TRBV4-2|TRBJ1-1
ASSLSMNTEAF
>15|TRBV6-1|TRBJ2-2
ASSGLRSGAGTGELF
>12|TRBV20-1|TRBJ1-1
SADAAGLHTEAF
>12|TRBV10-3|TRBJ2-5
ATAGTSGLETQY
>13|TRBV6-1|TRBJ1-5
ASSAQGVSNQPQH
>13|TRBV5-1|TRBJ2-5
ASSGGRGSEETQY
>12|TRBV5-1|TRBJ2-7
ASSLGQGHEEQY
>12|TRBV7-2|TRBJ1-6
ASSLQGENSPLH
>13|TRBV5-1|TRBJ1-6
ASSFPDRGHSPLH
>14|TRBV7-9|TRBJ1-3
ASSLGGIVVGNTIY
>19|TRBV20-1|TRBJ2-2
SATPPPGGGAGWINTGELF
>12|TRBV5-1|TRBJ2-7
ASSLEGEAYEQY